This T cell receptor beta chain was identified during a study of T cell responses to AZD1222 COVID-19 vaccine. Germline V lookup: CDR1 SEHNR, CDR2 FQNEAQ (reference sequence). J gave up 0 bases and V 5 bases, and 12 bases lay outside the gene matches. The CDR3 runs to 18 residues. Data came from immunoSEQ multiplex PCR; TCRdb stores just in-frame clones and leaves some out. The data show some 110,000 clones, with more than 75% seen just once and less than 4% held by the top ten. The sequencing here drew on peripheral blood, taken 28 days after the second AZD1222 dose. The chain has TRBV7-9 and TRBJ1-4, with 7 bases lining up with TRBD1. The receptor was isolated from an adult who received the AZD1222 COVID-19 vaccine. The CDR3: CASSGTRDSRSTNEKLFF. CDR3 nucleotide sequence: TGTGCCAGCAGCGGGACCCGGGACAGCCGATCAACTAATGAAAAACTGTTTTTT.